Shown below are 14 T cell receptor beta chains from a single sample sequenced in a study of T cells in tuberculosis. Assay: immunoSEQ multiplex PCR; the TCRdb copy retains only in-frame clones and omits some. The sample lists 25,000 to 35,000 clones, approximately 94% occurring once. Sequencing was carried out using PBMCs. These receptors were obtained from a donor aged 10 to 29 with latent tuberculosis or without tuberculosis infection.

In this sample, this clone turned up once. This chain connects TRBV6-5 to TRBJ1-5, with TRBD1 matching 7 bases. The V gene end was trimmed by 8 bases and the J gene end by 0 bases; junction bases not matched to a gene: 7. The CDR3 totals 15 residues. The germline gives CDR1 MNHEY, CDR2 SVGAGI. In DNA form, the CDR3 reads TGTGCCAGCGCTCAGGGGGGCCTTAGCAATCAGCCCCAGCATTTT. Amino acids: CASAQGGLSNQPQHF.

The rearrangement uses TRBV7-9 and TRBJ2-7, with 13 bases matching TRBD2. V was clipped by 5 bases and J by 4 bases; unmatched bases: 11. Germline V CDR1 and CDR2: SEHNR, FQNEAQ (reference sequence). This CDR3 is built from 17 residues. CDR3 nucleotides: TGTGCCAGCAGCACTAGCCGGACTAGCGGGAGTCTGTACGAGCAGTACTTC. Translating gives CASSTSRTSGSLYEQYF.

The CDR3, as DNA: TGTGCCAGCAGACCCGAGGTACTTAACTATGGCTACACCTTC. Its translation is CASRPEVLNYGYTF. This chain links TRBV6-5 with TRBJ1-2; D not certain. The V gene's germline CDR1 is MNHEY and CDR2 SVGAGI. The V end was cut by 6 bases, the J end by 1 base, with 12 bases between. The CDR3 is made up of 14 amino acids.

The chain couples TRBV4-3 to TRBJ1-1, with D possibly TRBD1 on 6 matching bases. V was pared by 1 base and J by 1 base, with 10 bases between. The CDR3 spans 15 residues. CDR1 LGHNA and CDR2 YSLEER come from the germline V gene. The CDR3 sequence is CASSQADRRNTEAFF. In nucleotides, the CDR3 is TGCGCCAGCAGCCAAGCAGACAGGCGGAACACTGAAGCTTTCTTT.

The CDR3, as DNA: TGTGCCAGCAGCCAAATAAGGCCGGGACAGGGATTAGGCTACACCTTC. It yields the protein CASSQIRPGQGLGYTF. The chain joins TRBV11-2 to TRBJ1-2, with 9 bases aligning to TRBD1. From germline, CDR1 is SGHAT and CDR2 FQNNGV. This CDR3 comprises 16 residues. Trimming removed 5 bases from V and 8 bases from J; junction bases left unmatched: 15.

The V call is TRBV7-9, the J call TRBJ2-7, with 15 bases lining up with TRBD2. Unmatched junction bases numbered 14, after V lost 6 bases and J lost 2 bases. Germline loops: CDR1 SEHNR, CDR2 FQNEAQ (reference sequence). The CDR3 loop spans 19 amino acids. The CDR3 DNA reads TGTGCCAGCAGTTATTTTCCGGGACTAGCGGGAGGTCGCGCCTACGAGCAGTACTTC. Translation: CASSYFPGLAGGRAYEQYF.

V gene TRBV21-1 combines with J gene TRBJ2-7; TRBD1, the D gene given by the table, was not confirmed from the DNA. TRBV21-1 is given as a pseudogene. The CDR3 is made up of 15 amino acids. The CDR3 coding sequence is TGTGCCAGCAGCAAAGCGAAGGGGATAATCTACGAGCAGTACTTC. It yields the protein CASSKAKGIIYEQYF.

This chain connects TRBV2 to TRBJ1-2; possible D gene TRBD1, 6 bases. The CDR3 totals 13 residues. In germline, CDR1 is SNHLY, CDR2 FYNNEI. V lost 5 bases and J lost 2, with 9 bases in between. The chain's CDR3 is CASSKDRNYGYTF. The CDR3 DNA is TGTGCCAGCAGTAAGGACAGAAACTATGGCTACACCTTC.

The chain couples TRBV30 to TRBJ1-1; 8 nucleotides match TRBD1. The CDR3 totals 13 residues. J was trimmed by 0 bases and V by 5 bases; bases with no gene match: 2. Germline V CDR1 and CDR2: GTSNPN, SVGIG (reference sequence). This CDR3 reads CAWGRGLNTEAFF. Written as DNA, the CDR3 is TGTGCCTGGGGCAGGGGGCTGAACACTGAAGCTTTCTTT. Full variable domain (rest looked up from reference TRBV30 and TRBJ1-1): SQTIHQWPATLVQPVGSPLSLECTVEGTSNPNLYWYRQAAGRGLQLLFYSVGIGQISSEVPQNLSASRPQDRQFILSSKKLLLSDSGFYLCAWGRGLNTEAFFGQGTRLTVV.

The chain has TRBV28 and TRBJ1-5, with 8 bases identical to TRBD1. The CDR3 consists of 18 residues. Unmatched junction bases numbered 15, after V lost 2 bases and J lost 6 bases. Germline loops: CDR1 MDHEN, CDR2 SYDVKM. As DNA, the CDR3 is TGTGCCAGCAGTTTAATAGGAGGAAGGACAGGGCTTTTTCAGCCCCAGCATTTT. Amino acids: CASSLIGGRTGLFQPQHF.

The chain links TRBV5-1 to TRBJ2-1; perhaps TRBD2 as D (6 bases). The CDR3 loop spans 14 amino acids. V gave up 6 bases and J gave up 6 bases, with 16 bases separating them. Germline V gene lookup returns CDR1 SGHRS and CDR2 YFSETQ. DNA of the CDR3: TGCGCCAGCACTGGTGGAGGGGTCCTCAATGAGCAGTTCTTC. Translation: CASTGGGVLNEQFF.

The chain has TRBV7-3 and TRBJ2-1; D perhaps matches TRBD2 (5 bases). Trimming took 4 bases from V and 4 from J, leaving 14 bases between them. In germline, CDR1 is SGHTA, CDR2 FQGTGA. The CDR3 is made up of 15 amino acids. The CDR3 DNA follows: TGTGCCAGCAGCTCTCAGCGGTCGCTTTACAATGAGCAGTTCTTC. Protein sequence: CASSSQRSLYNEQFF. The variable domain in full, completed from reference TRBV7-3 and TRBJ2-1, reads GAGVSQTPSNKVTEKGKYVELRCDPISGHTALYWYRQSLGQGPEFLIYFQGTGAADDSGLPNDRFFAVRPEGSVSTLKIQRTERGDSAVYLCASSSQRSLYNEQFFGPGTRLTVL.

This chain connects TRBV7-2 to TRBJ2-1, with D perhaps TRBD2 (6 bases). Per the germline V gene, CDR1 is SGHTA and CDR2 is FQGNSA. The CDR3 length is 14 residues. V gave up 0 bases and J gave up 9 bases, with 12 bases separating them. CDR3 DNA sequence: TGTGCCAGCAGCTTAGCTGGACTAAGCGTTGAGCAGTTCTTC. Encoded protein: CASSLAGLSVEQFF. Variable domain in full (rest from reference TRBV7-2 and TRBJ2-1): GAGVSQSPSNKVTEKGKDVELRCDPISGHTALYWYRQSLGQGLEFLIYFQGNSAPDKSGLPSDRFSAERTGGSVSTLTIQRTQQEDSAVYLCASSLAGLSVEQFFGPGTRLTVL.

This clone was seen a single time. V and J are TRBV28 and TRBJ2-7; unclear D gene. The CDR3 has 13 amino acids. Germline V lookup: CDR1 MDHEN, CDR2 SYDVKM. V was trimmed by 4 bases and J by 3 bases, leaving 10 bases between them. As DNA, the CDR3 is TGTGCCAGCAGTTACGGCGGTAGCTACGAGCAGTACTTC. It translates to CASSYGGSYEQYF. Full variable domain (outside the CDR3, taken from reference TRBV28 and TRBJ2-7): DVKVTQSSRYLVKRTGEKVFLECVQDMDHENMFWYRQDPGLGLRLIYFSYDVKMKEKGDIPEGYSVSREKKERFSLILESASTNQTSMYLCASSYGGSYEQYFGPGTRLTVT.